Each of the 12 T cell receptor beta chains below was sequenced from the same sample in a study of T cells in Graves' hyperthyroidism and ophthalmopathy. RNA transcripts provided the source from which TCR beta CDR3 regions were amplified. The HTBI primer set drove a first-round RT-PCR of the TCR CDR3. TCRdb reprocessed the multiplex PCR reads via MiXCR and lists one record per CDR3 protein. Of fewer than 110,000 distinct CDR3 sequences in the sample, 45% to 50% were seen once. The sample taken for sequencing was blood. These receptors all stem from a man aged 35-49 years with Graves' hyperthyroidism.

The chain combines TRBV9 with TRBJ2-1, with TRBD1 matching 9 bases. V trimming: 4 bases; J trimming: 4 bases; junction bases outside the gene matches: 9. The CDR3 is 16 residues long. The germline CDR1 and CDR2 sequences are SGDLS and YYNGEE. The DNA of the CDR3 is TGTGCCAGCAGCCCCCTTGGACAGGGGCGATACAATGAGCAGTTCTTC. Translated: CASSPLGQGRYNEQFF.

V is TRBV7-6 and J is TRBJ1-6; 9 bases are a match to TRBD1. CDR3 length equals 15 residues. V shed 0 bases and J 9 bases; nucleotides not matched to a gene: 3. Germline V CDR1 and CDR2: SGHVS, FNYEAQ. For the CDR3, the DNA is TGTGCCAGCAGCTTAGCAGACAGGGGGAGTTCACCCCTCCACTTT. Translated, it gives CASSLADRGSSPLHF.

The chain employs TRBV7-2 and TRBJ2-2, with D unclear. V shed 6 bases and J shed 3 bases, with 14 bases lying between them. Germline V lookup: CDR1 SGHTA, CDR2 FQGNSA. The CDR3 sequence is 15 residues long. The CDR3 coding sequence is TGTGCCAGCAGTTACGTAGGGCTGGACACCGGGGAGCTGTTTTTT. Translation: CASSYVGLDTGELFF.

CDR3 sequence (DNA): TGTGCCAGTATAACTAGCGGGGGAGGCCTCAACTATGGCTACACCTTC. Its protein is CASITSGGGLNYGYTF. The V gene is TRBV19, the J gene TRBJ1-2; weak D call: TRBD1 (5 bases). CDR3 size: 16 residues. Trimming took off 7 bases at V and 2 bases at J, with 20 bases between the two ends. In germline, CDR1 is LNHDA, CDR2 SQIVND (reference sequence).

This clonotype has a count of ten or more. V is TRBV7-9 and J is TRBJ1-1; a possible D gene is TRBD1 (6 bases). Deletions cut 3 bases from V and 4 bases from J, with 12 bases between. Germline CDR1 is SEHNR and CDR2 is FQNEAQ (reference sequence). The CDR3 has 14 amino acids. This chain's CDR3 is CASSFTGLVTEAFF. DNA of the CDR3: TGTGCCAGCAGCTTTACAGGGTTGGTCACTGAAGCTTTCTTT.

Turning to this clonotype: A read error is possible here, since a much larger clone lies one base away. The chain links TRBV7-8 to TRBJ2-2; 15 nucleotides line up with TRBD2. The germline gives CDR1 SGHVS, CDR2 FQNEAQ. The CDR3 contains 18 residues. CDR3 in DNA: TGTGCCGGCAGCCCCGGACTAGCGGGGGGGCCGGGGGGCGGGGAGCTGTTTTTT. It translates to CAGSPGLAGGPGGGELFF.

In its sample, this clonotype was seen many times. The V and J genes are TRBV11-3 and TRBJ2-1; D not certain. Germline CDR1 is SGHNT and CDR2 is YENEEA. V was cut by 0 bases and J by 5 bases, with 11 bases left in between. The length of the CDR3 is 15 residues. CDR3 region: CASSLDGERDNEQFF. The CDR3 DNA reads TGTGCCAGCAGCTTAGATGGCGAGAGAGACAATGAGCAGTTCTTC. Looking up the rest from reference TRBV11-3 and TRBJ2-1 gives the full variable domain: EAGVVQSPRYKIIEKKQPVAFWCNPISGHNTLYWYLQNLGQGPELLIRYENEEAVDDSQLPKDRFSAERLKGVDSTLKIQPAELGDSAVYLCASSLDGERDNEQFFGPGTRLTVL.

This clonotype was counted many times. The gene calls are TRBV5-1 and TRBJ2-5; 7 nucleotides line up with TRBD1. The germline V gene has CDR1 SGHRS and CDR2 YFSETQ. The length of the CDR3 is 14 residues. J gave up 0 bases and V 4 bases, and 3 bases lay outside the gene matches. CDR3 in amino acids: CASSGGQHQETQYF. The CDR3 nucleotides read TGCGCCAGCAGCGGGGGACAGCACCAAGAGACCCAGTACTTC. The complete variable domain, with remaining parts taken from reference TRBV5-1 and TRBJ2-5, reads KAGVTQTPRYLIKTRGQQVTLSCSPISGHRSVSWYQQTPGQGLQFLFEYFSETQRNKGNFPGRFSGRQFSNSRSEMNVSTLELGDSALYLCASSGGQHQETQYFGPGTRLLVL.

This clonotype was detected only once. The CDR3 does not end in the conserved phenylalanine or tryptophan, so this is likely a read error. The genes are TRBV25-1 and TRBJ2-7; TRBD1 matches at 10 bases. V lost 2 bases to trimming and J lost 2 bases; unmatched junction nucleotides: 3. Germline V gene sequence: CDR1 MGHDK, CDR2 SYGVNS. CDR3 length: 15 residues. The CDR3: CASSEQGQGAYEQYL. The CDR3 nucleotides are TGTGCCAGCAGTGAACAAGGACAGGGGGCCTACGAGCAGTACCTC.

The chain is built from TRBV20-1 and TRBJ2-2; D remains ambiguous. Trimming pared 0 bases from V and 8 bases from J, leaving 4 bases between. The CDR3 extends over 11 amino acids. CDR1 is DFQATT and CDR2 is SNEGSKA in the germline V gene (reference sequence). This chain's CDR3 is CSARDPGELFF. Written as DNA, the CDR3 is TGCAGTGCTAGAGATCCTGGGGAGCTGTTTTTT.

This clonotype occurred once. V and J are TRBV7-2 and TRBJ2-7; TRBD2 is a possible D gene (5 bases). The CDR3 extends over 16 amino acids. Trimming shortened V by 4 bases and J by 0 bases, and 16 bases separated the two germline ends. CDR1 is SGHTA, CDR2 FQGNSA, per germline. The CDR3 region is CASSSVFGGHSYEQYF. DNA for the CDR3: TGTGCCAGCAGCTCAGTATTTGGCGGGCACTCCTACGAGCAGTACTTC. Variable domain in full (rest from reference TRBV7-2 and TRBJ2-7): GAGVSQSPSNKVTEKGKDVELRCDPISGHTALYWYRQSLGQGLEFLIYFQGNSAPDKSGLPSDRFSAERTGGSVSTLTIQRTQQEDSAVYLCASSSVFGGHSYEQYFGPGTRLTVT.

On this clonotype itself: A much larger clone is a single base away; this may be a read error. The rearrangement links TRBV10-3 to TRBJ1-2, with 7 bases aligning to TRBD1. Trimming at V came to 6 bases and at J to 8 bases, leaving 9 bases not matched to a gene. Germline lookup yields CDR1 ENHRY and CDR2 SYGVKD. The CDR3 is 13 residues long. DNA of the CDR3: TGTGCCATCAGCCCTGACAGGGTAGGCGGCTACACCTTC. Encoded protein: CAISPDRVGGYTF.